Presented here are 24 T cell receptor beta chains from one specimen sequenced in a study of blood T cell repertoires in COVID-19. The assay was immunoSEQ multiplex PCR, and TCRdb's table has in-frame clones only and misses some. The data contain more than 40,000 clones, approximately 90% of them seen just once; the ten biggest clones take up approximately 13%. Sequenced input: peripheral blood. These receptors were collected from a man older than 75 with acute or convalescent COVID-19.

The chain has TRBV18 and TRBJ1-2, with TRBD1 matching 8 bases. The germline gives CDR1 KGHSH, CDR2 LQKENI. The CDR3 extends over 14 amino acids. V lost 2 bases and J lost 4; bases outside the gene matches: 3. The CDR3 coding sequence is TGTGCCAGCTCACCAGGGACAGGCTTCTATGGCTACACCTTC. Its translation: CASSPGTGFYGYTF.

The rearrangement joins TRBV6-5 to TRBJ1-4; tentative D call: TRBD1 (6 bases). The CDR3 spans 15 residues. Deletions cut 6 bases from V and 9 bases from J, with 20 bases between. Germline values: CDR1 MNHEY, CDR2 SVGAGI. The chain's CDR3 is CASSYHGVGGKKLFF. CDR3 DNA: TGTGCCAGCAGCTACCACGGGGTTGGGGGCAAAAAACTGTTTTTT.

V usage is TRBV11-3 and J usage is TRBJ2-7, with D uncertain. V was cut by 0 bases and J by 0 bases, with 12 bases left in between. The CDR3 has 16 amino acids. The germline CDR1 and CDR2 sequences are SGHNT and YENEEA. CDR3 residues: CASSLDLAPSSYEQYF. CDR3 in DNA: TGTGCCAGCAGCTTAGATCTGGCCCCAAGCTCCTACGAGCAGTACTTC.

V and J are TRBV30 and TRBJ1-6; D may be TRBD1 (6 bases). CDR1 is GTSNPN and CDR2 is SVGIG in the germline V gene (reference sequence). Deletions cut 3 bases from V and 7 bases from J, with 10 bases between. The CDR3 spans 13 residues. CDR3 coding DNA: TGTGCCTGGAGGGACAGTTCGAATTCACCCCTCCACTTT. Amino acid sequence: CAWRDSSNSPLHF.

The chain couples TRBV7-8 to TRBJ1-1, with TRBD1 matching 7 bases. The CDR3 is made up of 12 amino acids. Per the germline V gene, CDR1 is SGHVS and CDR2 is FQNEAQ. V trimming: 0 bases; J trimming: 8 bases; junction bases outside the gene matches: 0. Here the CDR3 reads CASSLAGQEAFF. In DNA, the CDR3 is TGTGCCAGCAGCTTAGCGGGACAGGAAGCTTTCTTT.

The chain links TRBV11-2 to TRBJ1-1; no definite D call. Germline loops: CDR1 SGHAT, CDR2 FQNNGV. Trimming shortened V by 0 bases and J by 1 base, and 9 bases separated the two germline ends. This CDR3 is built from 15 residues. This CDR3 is CASSLDRVGNTEAFF. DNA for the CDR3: TGTGCCAGCAGCTTAGATCGGGTGGGGAACACTGAAGCTTTCTTT.

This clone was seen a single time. The CDR3 loop reads CASSEAQGWGGYTF. The CDR3 nucleotides are TGTGCCAGCAGTGAAGCGCAGGGGTGGGGTGGCTACACCTTC. The chain combines TRBV2 with TRBJ1-2; tentatively, D is TRBD1 (6 bases). The V gene's germline CDR1 is SNHLY and CDR2 FYNNEI. CDR3 size: 14 residues. The V end was cut by 0 bases, the J end by 7 bases, with 12 bases between.

The CDR3 loop reads CAWSGMEENQPQHF. CDR3 bases: TGTGCCTGGAGTGGTATGGAGGAGAATCAGCCCCAGCATTTT. This sequence joins TRBV30 and TRBJ1-5; D is unresolved. Germline assignment: CDR1 GTSNPN and CDR2 SVGIG (reference sequence). The CDR3 has 14 residues. V was cut by 1 base and J by 4 bases, with 11 bases left in between.

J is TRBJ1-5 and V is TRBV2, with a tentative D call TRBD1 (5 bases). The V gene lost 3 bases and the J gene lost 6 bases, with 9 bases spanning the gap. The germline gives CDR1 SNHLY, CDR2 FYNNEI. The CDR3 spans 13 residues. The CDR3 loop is CASSDQGVQPQHF. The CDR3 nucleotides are TGTGCCAGCAGTGACCAGGGTGTTCAGCCCCAGCATTTT.

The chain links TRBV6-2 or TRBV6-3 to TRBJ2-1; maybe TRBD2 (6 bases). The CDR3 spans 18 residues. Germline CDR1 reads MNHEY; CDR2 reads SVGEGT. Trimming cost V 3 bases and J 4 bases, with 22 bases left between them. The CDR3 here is CASSYSGRGSRRYNEQFF. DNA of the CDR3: TGTGCCAGCAGTTATTCGGGGCGGGGCTCCCGGAGGTACAATGAGCAGTTCTTC.

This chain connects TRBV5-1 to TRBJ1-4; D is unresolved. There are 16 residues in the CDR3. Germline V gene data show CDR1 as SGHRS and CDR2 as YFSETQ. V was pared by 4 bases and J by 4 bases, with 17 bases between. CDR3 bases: TGCGCCAGCAGCCTGGAGATCTCCGGACTTAATGAAAAACTGTTTTTT. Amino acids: CASSLEISGLNEKLFF. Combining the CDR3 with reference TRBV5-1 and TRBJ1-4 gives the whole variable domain KAGVTQTPRYLIKTRGQQVTLSCSPISGHRSVSWYQQTPGQGLQFLFEYFSETQRNKGNFPGRFSGRQFSNSRSEMNVSTLELGDSALYLCASSLEISGLNEKLFFGSGTQLSVL.

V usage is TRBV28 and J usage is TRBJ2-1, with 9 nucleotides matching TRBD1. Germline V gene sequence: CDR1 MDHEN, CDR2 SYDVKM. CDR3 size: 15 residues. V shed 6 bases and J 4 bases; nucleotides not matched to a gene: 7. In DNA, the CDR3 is TGTGCCAGCAGCCGGGGACAGGGAGGTTACAATGAGCAGTTCTTC. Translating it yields CASSRGQGGYNEQFF.

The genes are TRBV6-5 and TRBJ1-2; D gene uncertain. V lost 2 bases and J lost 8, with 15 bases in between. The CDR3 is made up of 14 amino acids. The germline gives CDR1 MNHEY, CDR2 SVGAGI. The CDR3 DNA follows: TGTGCCAGCAGTTACAGGGCGGGAGTGAAGGGCTACACCTTC. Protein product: CASSYRAGVKGYTF.

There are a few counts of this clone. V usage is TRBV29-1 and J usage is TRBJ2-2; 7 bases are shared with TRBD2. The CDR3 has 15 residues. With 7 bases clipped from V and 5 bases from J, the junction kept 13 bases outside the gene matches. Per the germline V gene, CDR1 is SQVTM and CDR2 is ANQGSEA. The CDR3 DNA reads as TGCAGCGCTAACACAAGGACGGGGGGAACCGGGGAGCTGTTTTTT. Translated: CSANTRTGGTGELFF.

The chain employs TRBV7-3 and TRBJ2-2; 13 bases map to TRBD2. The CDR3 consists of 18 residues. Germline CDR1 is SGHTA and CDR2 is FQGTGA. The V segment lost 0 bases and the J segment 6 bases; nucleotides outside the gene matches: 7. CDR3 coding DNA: TGTGCCAGCAGCTTAACGGTCCCGGGACTAGCGGGGCCCGGGGAGCTGTTTTTT. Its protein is CASSLTVPGLAGPGELFF. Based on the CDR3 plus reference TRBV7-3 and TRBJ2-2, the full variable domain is GAGVSQTPSNKVTEKGKYVELRCDPISGHTALYWYRQSLGQGPEFLIYFQGTGAADDSGLPNDRFFAVRPEGSVSTLKIQRTERGDSAVYLCASSLTVPGLAGPGELFFGEGSRLTVL.

The CDR3 DNA reads as TGTGCCTGGAGTCTATCCCGGGGAGATGGCTACACCTTC. Encoded protein: CAWSLSRGDGYTF. The rearrangement uses TRBV30 and TRBJ1-2, with D unclear. Germline assignment: CDR1 GTSNPN and CDR2 SVGIG (reference sequence). The CDR3 runs 13 residues. Trimming pared 2 bases from V and 6 bases from J, leaving 13 bases between.

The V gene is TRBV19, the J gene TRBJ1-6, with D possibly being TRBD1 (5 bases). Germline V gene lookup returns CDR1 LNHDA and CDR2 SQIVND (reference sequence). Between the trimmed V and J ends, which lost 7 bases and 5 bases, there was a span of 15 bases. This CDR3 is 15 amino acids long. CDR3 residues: CASKRPGQDNSPLHF. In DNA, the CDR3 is TGTGCCAGTAAGAGGCCCGGACAAGATAATTCACCCCTCCACTTT. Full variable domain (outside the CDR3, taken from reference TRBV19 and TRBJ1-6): DGGITQSPKYLFRKEGQNVTLSCEQNLNHDAMYWYRQDPGQGLRLIYYSQIVNDFQKGDIAEGYSVSREKKESFPLTVTSAQKNPTAFYLCASKRPGQDNSPLHFGNGTRLTVT.

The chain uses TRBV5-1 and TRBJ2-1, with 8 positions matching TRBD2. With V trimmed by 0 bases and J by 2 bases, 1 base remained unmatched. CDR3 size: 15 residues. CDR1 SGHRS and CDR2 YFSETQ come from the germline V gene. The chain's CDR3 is CASSLGGGTYNEQFF. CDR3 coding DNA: TGCGCCAGCAGCTTGGGCGGGGGGACCTACAATGAGCAGTTCTTC.

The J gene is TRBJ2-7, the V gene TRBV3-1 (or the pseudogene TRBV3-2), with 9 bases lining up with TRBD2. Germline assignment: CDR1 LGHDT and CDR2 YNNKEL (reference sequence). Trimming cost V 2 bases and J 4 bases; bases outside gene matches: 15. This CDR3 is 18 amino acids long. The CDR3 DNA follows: TGTGCCAGCAGCCAATCGCGGTTGATGACTAGCGGACGATACGAGCAGTACTTC. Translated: CASSQSRLMTSGRYEQYF.

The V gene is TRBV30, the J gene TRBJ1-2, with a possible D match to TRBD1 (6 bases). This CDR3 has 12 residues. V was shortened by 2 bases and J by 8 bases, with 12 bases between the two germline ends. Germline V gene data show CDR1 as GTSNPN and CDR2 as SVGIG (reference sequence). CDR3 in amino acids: CAWSIGQYGYTF. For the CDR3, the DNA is TGTGCCTGGAGTATAGGACAGTACGGCTACACCTTC.

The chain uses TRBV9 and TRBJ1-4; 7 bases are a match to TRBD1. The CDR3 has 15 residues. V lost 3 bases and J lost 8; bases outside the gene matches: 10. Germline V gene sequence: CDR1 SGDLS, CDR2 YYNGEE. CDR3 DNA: TGTGCCAGCAGCGACGAGACAGGGAGTCGGGAAAAACTGTTTTTT. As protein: CASSDETGSREKLFF. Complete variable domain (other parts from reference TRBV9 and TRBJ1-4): DSGVTQTPKHLITATGQRVTLRCSPRSGDLSVYWYQQSLDQGLQFLIQYYNGEERAKGNILERFSAQQFPDLHSELNLSSLELGDSALYFCASSDETGSREKLFFGSGTQLSVL.

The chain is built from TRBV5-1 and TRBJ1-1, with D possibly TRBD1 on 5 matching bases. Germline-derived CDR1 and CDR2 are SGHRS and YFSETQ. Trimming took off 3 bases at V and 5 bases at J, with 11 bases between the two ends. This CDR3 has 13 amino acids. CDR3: CASSSRGETEAFF. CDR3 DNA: TGCGCCAGCAGCTCCCGGGGGGAGACTGAAGCTTTCTTT.

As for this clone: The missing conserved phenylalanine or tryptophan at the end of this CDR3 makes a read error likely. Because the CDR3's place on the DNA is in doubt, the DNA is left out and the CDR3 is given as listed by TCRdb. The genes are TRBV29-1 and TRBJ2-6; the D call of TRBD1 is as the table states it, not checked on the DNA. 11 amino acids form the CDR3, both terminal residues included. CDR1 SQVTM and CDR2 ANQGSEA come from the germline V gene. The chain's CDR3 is CSPSRGWTELL.

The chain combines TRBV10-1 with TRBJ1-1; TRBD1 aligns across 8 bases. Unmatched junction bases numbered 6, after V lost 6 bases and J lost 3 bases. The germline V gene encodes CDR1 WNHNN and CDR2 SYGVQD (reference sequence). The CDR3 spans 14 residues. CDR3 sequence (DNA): TGCGCCAGCAGACAGGGGGTTTCCGACACTGAAGCTTTCTTT. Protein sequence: CASRQGVSDTEAFF.